The clone carrying this TCR beta chain appeared a single time. The data derive from a study of blood T cell repertoires in COVID-19. The table came from immunoSEQ multiplex PCR; TCRdb's copy has only in-frame clones and leaves some out. Counted here are 150,000 to 200,000 clones, roughly 80% occurring once; the ten biggest clones make up approximately 12%. The ends lost 6 bases at V and 5 bases at J; junction bases unmatched: 6. This CDR3 contains 12 residues. The germline CDR1 and CDR2 sequences are SQVTM and ANQGSEA. The sequencing sample was made of peripheral blood. The V gene is TRBV29-1, the J gene TRBJ2-7; 8 bases agree with TRBD1. This sequence originates from a man aged 50-60 years who had recovered from COVID-19. The CDR3 nucleotides read TGCAGCGTATACGACAGGGGCGACGAGCAGTACTTC. Protein: CSVYDRGDEQYF.